This T cell receptor (beta chain) was sequenced during a study of cytomegalovirus exposure and HLA in healthy donors. Turning to the study itself: Earlier sequencing of about 179 million T cells yielded approximately 100 million unique TCR beta sequences.

The germline CDR1 and CDR2 sequences are SGHRS and YFSETQ. The V and J ends lost 4 bases and 7 bases, in that order; junction bases with no gene match: 13. The CDR3 has 16 residues. Study-wide results and caveats: TCR beta chains associated with HLA were, in a later analysis, more clonally expanded than equally common others. V- and J-gene trimming of TCR beta was linked (in a later analysis) to a missense DCLRE1C variant.

Details on this clone: Its antigen is as yet unknown.

13 Jbeta primers and 60 Vbeta primers were used for the PCR. This table comes from immunoSEQ multiplex PCR, and its TCRdb copy is limited to in-frame clones, with some not included. This sample has about 220,000 clones; about 74% occur once, and the top ten carry about 1.9%. Sequenced material: PBMCs. The V and J genes are TRBV5-1 and TRBJ1-4; 7 nucleotides match TRBD1. The TCR comes from a woman younger than 45 in good health and CMV-seronegative. CDR3 DNA: TGCGCCAGCAGCCTGATGAGTCGGACAGGCGGTGAAAAACTGTTTTTT. This translates into CASSLMSRTGGEKLFF.